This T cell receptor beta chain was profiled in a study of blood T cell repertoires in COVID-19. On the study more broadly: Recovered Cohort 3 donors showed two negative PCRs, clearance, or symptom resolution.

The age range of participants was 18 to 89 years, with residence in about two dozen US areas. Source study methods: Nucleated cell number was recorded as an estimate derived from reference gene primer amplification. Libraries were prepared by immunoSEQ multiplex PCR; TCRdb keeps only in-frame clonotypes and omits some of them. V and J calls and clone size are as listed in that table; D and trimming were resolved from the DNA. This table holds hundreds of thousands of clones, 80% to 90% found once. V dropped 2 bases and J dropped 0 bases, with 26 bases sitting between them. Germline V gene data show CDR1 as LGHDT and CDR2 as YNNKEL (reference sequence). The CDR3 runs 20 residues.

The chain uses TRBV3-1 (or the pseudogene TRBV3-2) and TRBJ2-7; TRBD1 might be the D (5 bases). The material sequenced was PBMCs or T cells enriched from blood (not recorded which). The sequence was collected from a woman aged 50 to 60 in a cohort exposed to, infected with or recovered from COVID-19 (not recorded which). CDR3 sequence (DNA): TGTGCCAGCAGCCAATCTCCCAGGGTGATTCGTAGTTCAAGCTCCTACGAGCAGTACTTC. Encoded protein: CASSQSPRVIRSSSSYEQYF.